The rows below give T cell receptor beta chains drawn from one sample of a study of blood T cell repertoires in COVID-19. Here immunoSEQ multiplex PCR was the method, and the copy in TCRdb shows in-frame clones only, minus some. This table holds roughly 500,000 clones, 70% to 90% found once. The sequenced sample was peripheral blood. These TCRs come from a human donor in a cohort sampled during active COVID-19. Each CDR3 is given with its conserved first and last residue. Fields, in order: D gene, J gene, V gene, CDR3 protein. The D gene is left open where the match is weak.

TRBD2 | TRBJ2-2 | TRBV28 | CASSVAGVKTGELFF
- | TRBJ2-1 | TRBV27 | CASTGDLNNEQFF
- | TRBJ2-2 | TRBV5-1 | CASSLTGDTGELFF
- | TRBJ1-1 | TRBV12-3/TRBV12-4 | CASSLSHTEAFF
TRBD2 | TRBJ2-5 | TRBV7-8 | CASSSDGGGEETQYF
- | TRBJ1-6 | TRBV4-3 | CASSQVVTGNSPLHF
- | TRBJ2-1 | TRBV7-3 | CASSLKAGTGLYNEQFF
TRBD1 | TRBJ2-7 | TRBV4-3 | CASSQDGQGRGRYEQYF
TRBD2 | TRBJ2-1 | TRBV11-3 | CASSQVAGAYNEQFF
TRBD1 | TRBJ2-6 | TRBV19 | CASSIERPGQGTGANVLTF
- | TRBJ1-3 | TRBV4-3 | CASSQGGPDTIYF
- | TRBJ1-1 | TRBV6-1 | CASSEIIPQGGTEAFF
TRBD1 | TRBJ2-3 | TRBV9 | CASSVAPPGQGTDTQYF
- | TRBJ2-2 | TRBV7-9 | CASSLPRRVTGELFF
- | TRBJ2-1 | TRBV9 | CASSVGPGGGFSYNEQFF
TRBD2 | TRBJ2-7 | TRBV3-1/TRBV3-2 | CASSQLSYGTSGRLLYEQYF
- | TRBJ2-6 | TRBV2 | CASSAGAGANVLTF
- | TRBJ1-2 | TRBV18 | CASSSGGGQYGYTF
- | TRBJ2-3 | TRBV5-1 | CASSVGSYTDTQYF
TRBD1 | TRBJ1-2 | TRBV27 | CASRIKGTVTNYGYTF
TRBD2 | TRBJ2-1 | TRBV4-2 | CASSQDGTSGYNEQFF
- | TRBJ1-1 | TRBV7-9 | CASSFSLSRAPGTEAFF
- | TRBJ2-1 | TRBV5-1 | CASSVVRSYNEQFF
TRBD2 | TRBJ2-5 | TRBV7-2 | CASSITSGVGETQYF
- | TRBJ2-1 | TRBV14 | CASSQGSGTSVGEQFF
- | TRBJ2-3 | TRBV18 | CASSPPIGTDTQYF
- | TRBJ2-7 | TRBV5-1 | CASSLSGVYEQYF
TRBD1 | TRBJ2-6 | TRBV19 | CASSRGQGAFGANVLTF
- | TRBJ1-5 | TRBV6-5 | CASSYSARERGQPQHF
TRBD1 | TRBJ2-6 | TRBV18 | CASSQTTGGSGANVLTF
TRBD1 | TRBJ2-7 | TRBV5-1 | CASSFGQGGYEQYF
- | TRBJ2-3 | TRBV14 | CASSQARHTDTQYF
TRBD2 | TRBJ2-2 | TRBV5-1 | CASSGLAGGTGELFF
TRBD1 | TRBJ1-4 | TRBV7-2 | CASSLEGRGFEKLFF
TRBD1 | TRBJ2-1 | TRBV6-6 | CAIQGDHEQFF
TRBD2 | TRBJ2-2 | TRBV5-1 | CASSGGTSGRPGTGELFF
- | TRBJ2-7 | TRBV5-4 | CASSFSGSREQYF
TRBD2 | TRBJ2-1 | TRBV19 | CASRMGLAALNEQFF
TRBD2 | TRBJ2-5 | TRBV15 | CATSRDPGTSGRAETQYF
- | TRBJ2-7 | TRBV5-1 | CASTLGVSGPGEQYF
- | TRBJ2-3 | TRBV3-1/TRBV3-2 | CASSPWTGTDTQYF
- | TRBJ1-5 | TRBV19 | CASSYAGAGGNQPQHF
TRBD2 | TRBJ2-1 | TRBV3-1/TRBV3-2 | CASSSSTLSGRHNEQFF
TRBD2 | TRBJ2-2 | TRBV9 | CASSVEASGSLDTGELFF
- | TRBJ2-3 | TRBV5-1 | CASSLEPSPTDTQYF
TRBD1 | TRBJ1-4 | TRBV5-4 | CASSPSEGAREKLFF